Listed here is a single T cell receptor beta chain. The data stem from a study of T cell changes during pregnancy in multiple sclerosis. The junction had 11 bases not matched to a gene; V was cut back by 5 bases and J by 5 bases. Germline lookup yields CDR1 LNHDA and CDR2 SQIVND (reference sequence). The CDR3 runs to 15 residues. Assay: immunoSEQ multiplex PCR; the TCRdb copy retains only in-frame clones and omits some. The sample has roughly 69,000 clones; around 90% are singletons. The source is a female donor in good health, enrolled as a control in a pregnancy study. This material consisted of CD4+ T cells from peripheral blood mononuclear cells, taken in the third trimester of pregnancy. This chain connects TRBV19 to TRBJ2-5; 7 bases are shared with TRBD2. CDR3 in DNA: TGTGCCAGTAGTGCAAGACCGGGACTATATGAGACCCAGTACTTC. Encoded protein: CASSARPGLYETQYF.